These 25 T cell receptor beta chains were all obtained from the same sample, sequenced in a study of OX40 agonist ivuxolimab in advanced cancers. The method was immunoSEQ multiplex PCR; TCRdb's version includes in-frame clones alone and lacks a portion of them. The sample records under 100,000 clones, approximately 90% being singletons. This specimen consisted of CD4+ or CD8+ T cells sorted from blood, obtained in a trial of the OX40 agonist ivuxolimab. The receptors were sampled from an adult with an advanced solid tumor such as melanoma, head and neck, liver or kidney cancer.

The chain couples TRBV11-2 to TRBJ2-6; no clear D. CDR3 size: 15 residues. Germline CDR1 SGHAT, CDR2 FQNNGV. The V gene lost 1 base and the J gene lost 0 bases, with 4 bases spanning the gap. CDR3 nucleotides: TGTGCCAGCAGCTTAGGACACTCTGGGGCCAACGTCCTGACTTTC. Encoded protein: CASSLGHSGANVLTF.

J is TRBJ2-7 and V is TRBV27, with D possibly TRBD2 on 6 matching bases. The CDR3 loop spans 15 amino acids. V was clipped by 6 bases and J by 3 bases, with 18 bases between them. From germline, CDR1 is MNHEY and CDR2 SMNVEV (reference sequence). Here the CDR3 DNA reads TGTGCCAGCAGCCCCGGGGACTCCGGTCTCTACGAGCAGTACTTC. Translating it yields CASSPGDSGLYEQYF.

The chain recombines TRBV5-6 with TRBJ1-2, with 7 bases identical to TRBD1. Losses at the gene ends were 0 bases for V and 4 bases for J; bases not matched to a gene: 6. Germline assignment: CDR1 SGHDT and CDR2 YYEEEE. The CDR3 length is 15 residues. CDR3: CASSLDAGGSYGYTF. Written as DNA, the CDR3 is TGTGCCAGCAGCTTGGACGCAGGGGGGTCCTATGGCTACACCTTC.

The chain couples TRBV6-1 to TRBJ1-4; no clear D. In germline, CDR1 is MNHNS, CDR2 SASEGT. With 6 bases removed from V and 0 bases from J, the gap between germline ends came to 8 bases. CDR3 length equals 14 residues. CDR3 bases: TGTGCCAGCAGAAAGGGTGCAACTAATGAAAAACTGTTTTTT. Translation: CASRKGATNEKLFF.

The V and J genes are TRBV19 and TRBJ1-1; D unresolved. The V gene lost 7 bases and the J gene lost 1 base, with 13 bases spanning the gap. In germline, CDR1 is LNHDA, CDR2 SQIVND (reference sequence). CDR3 length equals 14 residues. CDR3 loop: CASTGPLENTEAFF. The CDR3 coding sequence is TGTGCCAGTACAGGTCCGCTGGAGAACACTGAAGCTTTCTTT. Variable domain in full (rest from reference TRBV19 and TRBJ1-1): DGGITQSPKYLFRKEGQNVTLSCEQNLNHDAMYWYRQDPGQGLRLIYYSQIVNDFQKGDIAEGYSVSREKKESFPLTVTSAQKNPTAFYLCASTGPLENTEAFFGQGTRLTVV.

This rearrangement joins TRBV6-6 to TRBJ2-5; 11 nucleotides match TRBD2. TRBJ2-7 matches the DNA end more closely, so the J call is doubtful. The germline gives CDR1 MNHNY, CDR2 SVGAGI (reference sequence). This CDR3 is built from 14 residues. The CDR3 here is CASSWTSGPYEQYF. CDR3 sequence (DNA): TGTGCCAGCAGTTGGACTAGCGGGCCCTACGAGCAGTACTTC.

The chain couples TRBV30 to TRBJ1-2, with D maybe TRBD1 (5 bases). Trimming cost V 5 bases and J 2 bases, with 18 bases left between them. Germline assignment: CDR1 GTSNPN and CDR2 SVGIG (reference sequence). The CDR3 consists of 15 residues. In DNA, the CDR3 is TGTGCCTGGGCCCGGGGGTTGCAGGGAAACTATGGCTACACCTTC. This translates into CAWARGLQGNYGYTF.

This rearrangement joins TRBV7-9 to TRBJ2-5; D gene unclear. Trimming removed 0 bases from V and 4 bases from J, with 6 bases in between. Per germline, CDR1 SEHNR and CDR2 FQNEAQ (reference sequence). The CDR3 covers 13 residues. The CDR3 bases are TGTGCCAGCAGCTTAGCAGCAAGAGAGACCCAGTACTTC. Translating gives CASSLAARETQYF.

This chain joins TRBV4-2 and TRBJ1-6; the D gene is possibly TRBD1 (6 bases). Looked up from germline, CDR1 is LGHNA and CDR2 is YNFKEQ. Trimming shortened V by 1 base and J by 5 bases, and 12 bases separated the two germline ends. The CDR3 covers 16 residues. CDR3 sequence (DNA): TGTGCCAGCAGCCAAGTGGGGGGCCCTAATAATTCACCCCTCCACTTT. Encoded protein: CASSQVGGPNNSPLHF.

This clone has a single count. The junction differs from germline at one of its ends, possibly a read error. This CDR3 is also generated by other DNA sequences in the sample. The CDR3 sequence is CASSRAETLYGYTF. Here the CDR3 DNA reads TGTGCCAGCTCACGGGCCGAAACCCTCTATGGTTACACCTTC. The chain employs TRBV18 and TRBJ1-2; no definite D call. CDR3 length: 14 amino acids. The germline V gene has CDR1 KGHSH and CDR2 LQKENI.

J is TRBJ1-2 and V is TRBV6-1, with unresolved D. Germline assignment: CDR1 MNHNS and CDR2 SASEGT. V lost 2 bases, J lost 5 bases, and 15 bases lay in between. There are 15 residues in the CDR3. The CDR3 DNA reads TGTGCCAGCAGTGAAAGGTCCGGGGTTGCTTATGGCTACACCTTC. Protein: CASSERSGVAYGYTF.

The chain has TRBV18 and TRBJ2-7; tentatively, D is TRBD1 or TRBD2 (6 bases each). V gave up 6 bases and J gave up 6 bases, with 18 bases separating them. Germline V gives CDR1 KGHSH, CDR2 LQKENI. CDR3 length equals 14 residues. The CDR3, as DNA: TGTGCCAGCTCTTCATCGACACAGGGAGGCGAGCAGTACTTC. Its protein is CASSSSTQGGEQYF.

A few counts support this clone. J is TRBJ1-3 and V is TRBV19; tentatively, D is TRBD1 (5 bases). This CDR3 spans 13 amino acids. Germline CDR1 reads LNHDA; CDR2 reads SQIVND (reference sequence). The V end was cut by 9 bases, the J end by 0 bases, with 9 bases between. CDR3 nucleotides: TGTGCCAGCCAGAGGGGCTCTGGAAACACCATATATTTT. Its protein is CASQRGSGNTIYF. The complete variable domain, with remaining parts taken from reference TRBV19 and TRBJ1-3, reads DGGITQSPKYLFRKEGQNVTLSCEQNLNHDAMYWYRQDPGQGLRLIYYSQIVNDFQKGDIAEGYSVSREKKESFPLTVTSAQKNPTAFYLCASQRGSGNTIYFGEGSWLTVV.

The chain combines TRBV7-9 with TRBJ2-2; D unclear. The V and J ends lost 1 base and 7 bases respectively, with 4 bases between them. Germline assignment: CDR1 SEHNR and CDR2 FQNEAQ (reference sequence). The CDR3 runs to 12 residues. Here the CDR3 reads CASSLGVGELFF. Written as DNA, the CDR3 is TGTGCCAGCAGCTTAGGCGTCGGGGAGCTGTTTTTT.

This clone appeared once. For the CDR3, the DNA is TGTGCCAGCAGCTTTAGTTTCACTAGCGGGTCCAGCTCCTACGAGCAGTACTTC. It codes for CASSFSFTSGSSSYEQYF. The chain is built from TRBV11-2 and TRBJ2-7; 9 bases line up with TRBD2. The J segment lost 0 bases and the V segment lost 3 bases, leaving 12 bases of the junction unmatched. CDR3 length: 18 residues. Per germline, CDR1 SGHAT and CDR2 FQNNGV.

The chain employs TRBV6-5 and TRBJ2-5; D call uncertain. Trimming took off 6 bases at V and 2 bases at J, with 13 bases between the two ends. Germline V CDR1 and CDR2: MNHEY, SVGAGI. The CDR3 runs to 14 residues. In DNA, the CDR3 is TGTGCCAGCAGCCGAGTCCCCGGGCAAGAGACCCAGTACTTC. It translates to CASSRVPGQETQYF.

The genes are TRBV6-6 and TRBJ1-2; 7 nucleotides agree with TRBD1. CDR1 is MNHNY, CDR2 SVGAGI, per germline (reference sequence). V shed 4 bases and J 2 bases; nucleotides not matched to a gene: 1. The CDR3 runs 13 residues. CDR3 DNA sequence: TGTGCCAGCAGTTTACAGGGGAACTATGGCTACACCTTC. This sequence encodes CASSLQGNYGYTF.

The rearrangement links TRBV5-1 to TRBJ2-7; a possible D gene is TRBD2 (6 bases). The CDR3 runs 14 residues. V lost 4 bases and J 5 bases, leaving 16 bases between the germline ends. CDR1 is SGHRS and CDR2 is YFSETQ in the germline V gene. The CDR3 DNA follows: TGCGCCAGCAGCGGGGGGAGTGGATCCAACGAGCAGTACTTC. It codes for CASSGGSGSNEQYF. Drawing the rest from reference TRBV5-1 and TRBJ2-7, the complete variable domain is KAGVTQTPRYLIKTRGQQVTLSCSPISGHRSVSWYQQTPGQGLQFLFEYFSETQRNKGNFPGRFSGRQFSNSRSEMNVSTLELGDSALYLCASSGGSGSNEQYFGPGTRLTVT.

The chain's CDR3 is CASIQDYGYTF. CDR3 DNA: TGCGCCAGTATACAGGATTATGGCTACACCTTC. The rearrangement uses TRBV23-1 and TRBJ1-2, with D perhaps matching TRBD1 (5 bases). TRBV23-1 is reported as an ORF; its role is uncertain. Between the trimmed V and J ends, which lost 9 bases and 5 bases, there was a span of 10 bases. The CDR3 length is 11 residues.

The rearrangement uses TRBV2 and TRBJ2-5; possible D gene TRBD2, 6 bases. This CDR3 comprises 12 residues. V shed 6 bases and J shed 2 bases, with 7 bases lying between them. Germline values: CDR1 SNHLY, CDR2 FYNNEI. The CDR3 sequence is CASRAGQETQYF. CDR3 in DNA: TGTGCCAGCAGAGCGGGTCAAGAGACCCAGTACTTC.

The J gene is TRBJ2-7, the V gene TRBV11-2; D unclear. There are 12 residues in the CDR3. V shed 2 bases and J shed 6 bases, with 8 bases lying between them. The germline V gene encodes CDR1 SGHAT and CDR2 FQNNGV. The CDR3 loop reads CASSLFGLEQYF. The CDR3, as DNA: TGTGCCAGCAGCTTATTTGGGCTCGAGCAGTACTTC.

J is TRBJ2-3 and V is TRBV10-1; weak D call: TRBD2 (5 bases). The CDR3 covers 14 residues. Germline-derived CDR1 and CDR2 are WNHNN and SYGVQD (reference sequence). Trimming cost V 6 bases and J 2 bases, with 12 bases left between them. CDR3 bases: TGCGCCAGCAGCACCGGAGGTCCCACAGATACGCAGTATTTT. Translating gives CASSTGGPTDTQYF.

This rearrangement joins TRBV10-3 to TRBJ1-2, with TRBD1 matching over 7 bases. Germline V lookup: CDR1 ENHRY, CDR2 SYGVKD. The CDR3 is made up of 13 amino acids. V lost 2 bases to trimming and J lost 5 bases; unmatched junction nucleotides: 2. The CDR3 region is CAISEDRVYGYTF. For the CDR3, the DNA is TGTGCCATCAGTGAGGACAGGGTTTATGGCTACACCTTC.

The chain links TRBV11-3 to TRBJ1-5; D possibly corresponds to TRBD1 (5 bases). Germline V gene lookup returns CDR1 SGHNT and CDR2 YENEEA. The CDR3 runs to 15 residues. Trimming took 0 bases from V and 9 from J, leaving 15 bases between them. In nucleotides, the CDR3 is TGTGCCAGCAGCTTAGATCGGAGGGGATTGTGGCCCCAGCATTTT. Translating gives CASSLDRRGLWPQHF.

The J gene is TRBJ1-1, the V gene TRBV27, with 8 bases aligning to TRBD1. This CDR3 region has 17 residues. Trimming at V came to 5 bases and at J to 1 base, leaving 12 bases not matched to a gene. Germline CDR1 is MNHEY and CDR2 is SMNVEV (reference sequence). Written as DNA, the CDR3 is TGTGCCAGCAGTGTTGGACAGGGTAACAGGCCGAACACTGAAGCTTTCTTT. Its protein is CASSVGQGNRPNTEAFF.